What follows are 21 T cell receptor beta chains derived from one specimen sequenced in a study of vaccination effects on CD4 cells after COVID-19. Peptide-pool stimulation followed by sequencing identified expanded antigen-specific CD4+ clonotypes in the ViraFEST assay. Having been cultured for roughly 11 days, the cells underwent CD4+ T cell isolation. Antigens of these TCRs are unknown. Produced via immunoSEQ multiplex PCR; TCRdb's table is partial and in-frame only. The sample includes roughly 76,000 clones, around four fifths of them seen just once. Sequences were derived from CD4+ T cells from PBMCs cultured with HCoV-229E spike peptides, sampled before COVID-19 vaccination. The receptors here all came from a human donor who received a COVID-19 vaccine.

This chain connects TRBV19 to TRBJ2-2; TRBD2 aligns across 8 bases. Germline V gives CDR1 LNHDA, CDR2 SQIVND (reference sequence). J gave up 4 bases and V 0 bases, and 1 base lay outside the gene matches. This CDR3 region has 15 residues. The CDR3 bases are TGTGCCAGTAGTATAGATCGGGGGGGCACCGGGGAGCTGTTTTTT. Translating it yields CASSIDRGGTGELFF.

V and J are TRBV5-1 and TRBJ1-1, with D perhaps matching TRBD1 (6 bases). The CDR3 extends over 16 amino acids. The germline V gene encodes CDR1 SGHRS and CDR2 YFSETQ. The ends were cut back, 3 bases at V and 5 bases at J, with 20 bases in the middle. CDR3 sequence reads: CASSWDGGRGGTEAFF. CDR3 DNA sequence: TGCGCCAGCAGCTGGGACGGGGGCAGGGGTGGGACTGAAGCTTTCTTT.

V is TRBV7-3 and J is TRBJ2-5, with a weak D call TRBD1 (7 bases). The V and J ends lost 1 base and 1 base respectively, with 10 bases between them. In germline, CDR1 is SGHTA, CDR2 FQGTGA. The CDR3 has 15 residues. The DNA of the CDR3 is TGTGCCAGCAGCTTAAGCGGGACAGTCCAAGAGACCCAGTACTTC. It encodes CASSLSGTVQETQYF.

V and J are TRBV24-1 and TRBJ2-2; 7 bases align to TRBD1. Germline V gene data show CDR1 as KGHDR and CDR2 as SFDVKD. V trimming: 2 bases; J trimming: 1 base; junction bases outside the gene matches: 0. The CDR3 spans 15 residues. The CDR3 sequence: CATSDWDRNTGELFF. CDR3 nucleotide sequence: TGTGCCACCAGTGATTGGGACAGGAACACCGGGGAGCTGTTTTTT.

This clone showed up just once. The chain couples TRBV6-5 to TRBJ1-6; D is unresolved. Germline CDR1 and CDR2: MNHEY and SVGAGI. This CDR3 has 13 amino acids. Between the trimmed V and J ends, which lost 0 bases and 5 bases, there was a span of 2 bases. CDR3 sequence: CASSYSDNSPLHF. The CDR3 coding sequence is TGTGCCAGCAGTTACTCGGATAATTCACCCCTCCACTTT.

The chain employs TRBV5-4 and TRBJ1-1; possibly TRBD1 for D (5 bases). Germline CDR1 is SGHNT and CDR2 is YYREEE (reference sequence). This CDR3 has 17 amino acids. The V end lost 4 bases, the J end lost 3 bases, and 22 bases lay between the germline ends. In DNA, the CDR3 is TGTGCCAGCAGCAAAGGGACCGAAAAACCTGGGGACACTGAAGCTTTCTTT. It encodes CASSKGTEKPGDTEAFF.

This clone appeared a few times. The chain recombines TRBV15 with TRBJ1-1; D uncertain. CDR1 LNHNV and CDR2 YYDKDF come from the germline V gene (reference sequence). Trimming left V 9 bases short and J 3 bases short, with 14 bases between. This CDR3 is built from 13 residues. The CDR3 loop reads CATGRQVDTEAFF. The CDR3 DNA follows: TGTGCCACTGGACGCCAAGTTGACACTGAAGCTTTCTTT.

This CDR3 is CASTPMGGIQYF. The CDR3 DNA is TGTGCCAGCACCCCCATGGGGGGGATTCAGTACTTC. The chain joins TRBV5-8 to TRBJ2-4, with TRBD2 identical over 7 bases. The ends lost 6 bases at V and 10 bases at J; junction bases unmatched: 7. The CDR3 runs 12 residues. Germline V gives CDR1 SGHTS, CDR2 YDEGEE.

The chain recombines TRBV5-1 with TRBJ1-1; D may be TRBD1 (5 bases). This CDR3 contains 17 residues. Trimming removed 4 bases at V and 0 bases at J, with 19 bases between. Germline V gene lookup returns CDR1 SGHRS and CDR2 YFSETQ. DNA for the CDR3: TGCGCCAGCAGCCTTCGACAGCAATCCACCATGAACACTGAAGCTTTCTTT. Its translation is CASSLRQQSTMNTEAFF.

The V call is TRBV9, the J call TRBJ2-3; D unresolved. This CDR3 comprises 16 residues. CDR1 is SGDLS, CDR2 YYNGEE, per germline. Between the trimmed V and J ends, which lost 3 bases and 1 base, there was a span of 15 bases. As DNA, the CDR3 is TGTGCCAGCAGCGCAAGGACCGGGCCCCGCACAGATACGCAGTATTTT. Translation: CASSARTGPRTDTQYF.

DNA of the CDR3: TGTGCTAGTGGCAGGGGGGGCGGAGAGACCCAGTACTTC. Its translation: CASGRGGGETQYF. V gene TRBV12-5 combines with J gene TRBJ2-5; D tentatively reads TRBD1 or TRBD2 (7 bases each). CDR3 length: 13 amino acids. Germline V gives CDR1 LGHNT, CDR2 FRNRAP. V shed 6 bases and J shed 4 bases, with 12 bases lying between them.

V usage is TRBV6-2 or TRBV6-3 and J usage is TRBJ2-4; no clear D gene. V was cut by 0 bases and J by 0 bases, with 6 bases left in between. Germline lookup yields CDR1 MNHEY and CDR2 SVGEGT. The CDR3 is 15 residues long. The CDR3, as DNA: TGTGCCAGCAGTTACTCAGAGATAGCCAAAAACATTCAGTACTTC. This codes for CASSYSEIAKNIQYF.

V gene TRBV19 combines with J gene TRBJ1-1; no definite D call. The CDR3 is made up of 11 amino acids. Trimming stripped 9 bases from V and 3 bases from J, with 8 bases between. Germline loops: CDR1 LNHDA, CDR2 SQIVND (reference sequence). Here the CDR3 reads CASSGYTEAFF. CDR3 DNA: TGTGCCAGCTCGGGGTACACTGAAGCTTTCTTT.

The chain couples TRBV7-2 to TRBJ1-1; D remains ambiguous. Germline V gives CDR1 SGHTA, CDR2 FQGNSA. V shed 4 bases and J shed 4 bases, with 13 bases lying between them. The CDR3 contains 14 residues. The CDR3 sequence is CASSYQDGSTEAFF. DNA of the CDR3: TGTGCCAGCAGCTACCAGGACGGTTCCACTGAAGCTTTCTTT.

The V and J genes are TRBV10-3 and TRBJ2-1; 10 nucleotides align to TRBD1. The ends lost 5 bases at V and 3 bases at J; junction bases unmatched: 4. CDR3 length equals 15 residues. Germline loops: CDR1 ENHRY, CDR2 SYGVKD. The CDR3: CAISRDRGDYNEQFF. CDR3 nucleotide sequence: TGTGCCATCAGTCGGGACAGGGGCGACTACAATGAGCAGTTCTTC.

This chain connects TRBV6-6 to TRBJ1-2; D ambiguous. The V end lost 6 bases, the J end lost 1 base, and 15 bases lay between the germline ends. Germline V lookup: CDR1 MNHNY, CDR2 SVGAGI (reference sequence). CDR3 length: 15 residues. The CDR3 DNA reads TGTGCCAGCAGGGATAGACCGGGAGTTAACTATGGCTACACCTTC. Encoded protein: CASRDRPGVNYGYTF.

This clone has only one observation. The CDR3 coding sequence is TGTGCCATCAGTGGACAGGGGGCGAACACTGAAGCTTTCTTT. Amino acids: CAISGQGANTEAFF. The rearrangement joins TRBV10-3 to TRBJ1-1; 10 bases agree with TRBD1. Germline CDR1 reads ENHRY; CDR2 reads SYGVKD. The CDR3 is 14 residues long. V shed 4 bases and J 1 base; nucleotides not matched to a gene: 0.

This clone was counted a single time. The chain employs TRBV20-1 and TRBJ1-1; D is unresolved. Germline CDR1 and CDR2: DFQATT and SNEGSKA (reference sequence). The CDR3 length is 10 residues. Trimming removed 7 bases at V and 7 bases at J, with 10 bases between. In nucleotides, the CDR3 is TGCAGTGTGCAGGACTTTGAAGCTTTCTTT. Amino acid sequence: CSVQDFEAFF.

The chain is built from TRBV13 and TRBJ2-3, with 10 bases lining up with TRBD2. Germline V gene sequence: CDR1 PRHDT, CDR2 FYEKMQ (reference sequence). CDR3 length: 18 residues. V gave up 0 bases and J gave up 1 base; unmatched junction bases: 7. CDR3 protein: CASSLGLAGTSRTDTQYF. The CDR3 DNA sequence: TGTGCCAGCAGCTTAGGACTAGCGGGGACCTCTCGCACAGATACGCAGTATTTT.

The rearrangement joins TRBV2 to TRBJ2-6, with 11 bases fitting TRBD1. The germline V gene encodes CDR1 SNHLY and CDR2 FYNNEI. The V and J ends lost 6 bases and 2 bases, in that order; junction bases with no gene match: 6. This CDR3 spans 17 amino acids. This CDR3 is CASSRTGGEAGANVLTF. DNA for the CDR3: TGTGCCAGCAGCCGGACAGGGGGCGAGGCTGGGGCCAACGTCCTGACTTTC.

The DNA of the CDR3 is TGTGCCTGGAGTTTCCAGGGGGCTTCAGATACGCAGTATTTT. Translating it yields CAWSFQGASDTQYF. The chain links TRBV30 to TRBJ2-3, with 8 bases identical to TRBD1. This CDR3 comprises 14 residues. J was trimmed by 4 bases and V by 2 bases; bases with no gene match: 5. CDR1 is GTSNPN, CDR2 SVGIG, per germline (reference sequence).